Listed here are 18 T cell receptor beta chains from one sample, sequenced in a study of STAT5B mutations in CD4+ large granular lymphocyte leukemia. Profiling relied on immunoSEQ multiplex PCR, and the TCRdb table lists in-frame clones only, not all of them. The table lists more than 30,000 clones, approximately 79% of them singletons. Sequences were obtained from CD4+ T cells from blood buffy coats. These receptors were obtained from a human donor in good health.

J is TRBJ2-7 and V is TRBV5-1; weak D call: TRBD2 (6 bases). Per germline, CDR1 SGHRS and CDR2 YFSETQ. The CDR3 is 14 residues long. The V and J ends lost 2 bases and 0 bases respectively, with 9 bases between them. CDR3 sequence (DNA): TGCGCCAGCAGCTTTGACGGGAGCTCCTACGAGCAGTACTTC. Its translation: CASSFDGSSYEQYF.

The chain employs TRBV11-1 and TRBJ1-1; D might be TRBD1 (5 bases). Trimming stripped 7 bases from V and 0 bases from J, with 9 bases between. Germline CDR1 SGHAT, CDR2 FQDESV (reference sequence). This CDR3 is 13 amino acids long. CDR3 coding DNA: TGTGCCAGCACCTTGGGGGTGAACACTGAAGCTTTCTTT. It yields the protein CASTLGVNTEAFF.

This clone was recorded once. This chain connects TRBV9 to TRBJ1-1; no definite D call. The CDR3 runs to 14 residues. The V gene's germline CDR1 is SGDLS and CDR2 YYNGEE. Deletions cut 4 bases from V and 4 bases from J, with 14 bases between. CDR3 sequence: CASSPHWGSTEAFF. The CDR3 DNA follows: TGTGCCAGCAGCCCCCATTGGGGAAGCACTGAAGCTTTCTTT.

This chain links TRBV9 with TRBJ2-1; D uncertain. Germline-derived CDR1 and CDR2 are SGDLS and YYNGEE. The CDR3 loop spans 14 amino acids. Trimming stripped 0 bases from V and 8 bases from J, with 12 bases between. The DNA of the CDR3 is TGTGCCAGCAGCGTAGAGGGTAGTGGTCATGAGCAGTTCTTC. Translation gives CASSVEGSGHEQFF.

The chain carries TRBV14 and TRBJ1-4; 7 bases line up with TRBD1. The germline gives CDR1 SGHDN, CDR2 FVKESK. V gave up 0 bases and J gave up 8 bases; unmatched junction bases: 9. CDR3 length equals 16 residues. The CDR3 reads CASSQDVGSGGEKLFF. The CDR3 region has the DNA TGTGCCAGCAGCCAAGATGTAGGCTCAGGGGGAGAAAAACTGTTTTTT. The whole variable domain, remainder taken from reference TRBV14 and TRBJ1-4, is EAGVTQFPSHSVIEKGQTVTLRCDPISGHDNLYWYRRVMGKEIKFLLHFVKESKQDESGMPNNRFLAERTGGTYSTLKVQPAELEDSGVYFCASSQDVGSGGEKLFFGSGTQLSVL.

The V call is TRBV9, the J call TRBJ1-2; no clear D gene. Germline CDR1 SGDLS, CDR2 YYNGEE. V dropped 0 bases and J dropped 0 bases, with 9 bases sitting between them. There are 15 residues in the CDR3. The CDR3 sequence: CASSVGPGSNYGYTF. In DNA form, the CDR3 reads TGTGCCAGCAGCGTAGGGCCAGGTTCTAACTATGGCTACACCTTC.

The chain has TRBV19 and TRBJ1-5; D is perhaps TRBD1 (6 bases). CDR1 and CDR2 from the germline V gene are LNHDA and SQIVND (reference sequence). The CDR3 contains 15 residues. Trimming left V 7 bases short and J 3 bases short, with 16 bases between. The CDR3 sequence is CASKSGAGLNQPQHF. DNA of the CDR3: TGTGCCAGTAAATCGGGGGCAGGTCTCAATCAGCCCCAGCATTTT.

This clone was seen once. The chain uses TRBV21-1 and TRBJ1-1; the table assigns TRBD1, which was not confirmed against the DNA. TRBV21-1 is an annotated pseudogene. This CDR3 has 17 amino acids. The DNA of the CDR3 is TGTGCCAGCAGCCCCCAGGGGGGAAGGTGTATGGACACTGAAGCTTTCTTT. Translation: CASSPQGGRCMDTEAFF.

The chain uses TRBV6-1 and TRBJ1-5; the D gene is possibly TRBD1 (6 bases). The CDR3 has 15 amino acids. V lost 7 bases and J 5 bases, leaving 18 bases between the germline ends. The germline CDR1 and CDR2 sequences are MNHNS and SASEGT. The CDR3 reads CASTGAGVRDQPQHF. CDR3 DNA sequence: TGTGCCAGCACGGGGGCGGGGGTTCGGGATCAGCCCCAGCATTTT.

The genes are TRBV5-8 and TRBJ2-2; 7 bases fit TRBD2. The CDR3 runs to 16 residues. Losses at the gene ends were 0 bases for V and 1 base for J; bases not matched to a gene: 3. CDR1 and CDR2 from the germline V gene are SGHTS and YDEGEE. The CDR3 protein is CASSLGLAMNTGELFF. DNA of the CDR3: TGTGCCAGCAGCTTGGGACTAGCTATGAACACCGGGGAGCTGTTTTTT.

The V gene is TRBV5-4, the J gene TRBJ1-4, with D perhaps TRBD1 (6 bases). V lost 4 bases to trimming and J lost 5 bases, with 15 bases between them. Germline CDR1 and CDR2: SGHNT and YYREEE (reference sequence). CDR3 size: 15 residues. CDR3 residues: CASSPGGGRNEKLFF. CDR3 DNA sequence: TGTGCCAGCAGCCCCGGGGGGGGGCGCAATGAAAAACTGTTTTTT.

This clone was counted once. The chain links TRBV25-1 to TRBJ2-1; 10 nucleotides agree with TRBD1. V was pared by 6 bases and J by 8 bases, with 16 bases of the junction left unmatched. Germline V gene sequence: CDR1 MGHDK, CDR2 SYGVNS. This CDR3 has 17 amino acids. CDR3 bases: TGTGCCAGCAGCGCACCGCCTCGGGACAGGGGTGGCGATGAGCAGTTCTTC. It encodes CASSAPPRDRGGDEQFF.

This chain joins TRBV21-1 and TRBJ1-4. TRBV21-1 is given as a pseudogene. This CDR3 is built from 16 residues. CDR3 region: CASIRGGHRGAEKLFF. As DNA, the CDR3 is TGTGCCAGCATCCGGGGGGGACACCGGGGGGCTGAAAAACTGTTTTTT.

The rearrangement joins TRBV5-4 to TRBJ2-5; 12 nucleotides match TRBD2. The CDR3 loop spans 19 amino acids. Germline CDR1 is SGHNT and CDR2 is YYREEE (reference sequence). V lost 2 bases, J lost 2 bases, and 13 bases stayed unmatched. The CDR3 region is CASSLGLAGGPPTQETQYF. The CDR3 DNA reads as TGTGCCAGCAGCTTAGGTCTAGCGGGGGGGCCTCCGACACAAGAGACCCAGTACTTC.

The chain employs TRBV19 and TRBJ2-3; D not resolved. Germline lookup yields CDR1 LNHDA and CDR2 SQIVND (reference sequence). V lost 2 bases and J lost 3, with 0 bases in between. This CDR3 comprises 11 residues. CDR3 in amino acids: CASSITDTQYF. The DNA of the CDR3 is TGTGCCAGTAGTATAACAGATACGCAGTATTTT.

This chain joins TRBV5-6 and TRBJ1-2, with a weak D call TRBD1 (6 bases). The CDR3 sequence is 16 residues long. Trimming took 0 bases from V and 0 from J, leaving 12 bases between them. Germline V gene sequence: CDR1 SGHDT, CDR2 YYEEEE. The CDR3 spells CASSLGQASANYGYTF. CDR3 coding DNA: TGTGCCAGCAGCTTGGGACAGGCCTCAGCTAACTATGGCTACACCTTC.

The chain links TRBV19 to TRBJ1-5; a possible D gene is TRBD1 (5 bases). The V end was cut by 9 bases, the J end by 4 bases, with 19 bases between. Germline CDR1 LNHDA, CDR2 SQIVND (reference sequence). CDR3 length: 15 residues. The CDR3 DNA reads TGTGCCAGCACTTGGAGGTGGCAGGGTAATCAGCCCCAGCATTTT. It specifies CASTWRWQGNQPQHF.

The rearrangement uses TRBV5-8 and TRBJ1-2; D is undetermined. V gave up 1 base and J gave up 5 bases, with 12 bases separating them. This CDR3 has 14 amino acids. Per the germline V gene, CDR1 is SGHTS and CDR2 is YDEGEE. CDR3 loop: CASSLKVASYGYTF. The CDR3 nucleotides read TGTGCCAGCAGCTTGAAGGTGGCAAGTTATGGCTACACCTTC.